Listed here are 19 T cell receptor beta chains from one sample, sequenced in a study of Tregs in tolerant kidney transplant recipients. Profiled with immunoSEQ multiplex PCR; TCRdb holds only in-frame clones, not every one. The data contain over 50,000 clones, 70% to 90% of them seen just once; the ten biggest clones take up about 2.1%. The sequenced sample was Tregs from blood, obtained before the transplant. The receptors were gathered from a human donor who received a combined kidney and bone marrow transplant.

The rearrangement joins TRBV28 to TRBJ1-5; D perhaps matches TRBD1 (6 bases). The CDR3 spans 14 residues. Trimming pared 2 bases from V and 4 bases from J, leaving 9 bases between. Germline values: CDR1 MDHEN, CDR2 SYDVKM. CDR3 protein: CASSLGGPNQPQHF. The CDR3 nucleotides read TGTGCCAGCAGTTTAGGGGGGCCTAATCAGCCCCAGCATTTT.

The chain combines TRBV19 with TRBJ2-1, with a possible D match to TRBD2 (5 bases). Germline V lookup: CDR1 LNHDA, CDR2 SQIVND (reference sequence). The CDR3 contains 15 residues. With 6 bases removed from V and 10 bases from J, the gap between germline ends came to 22 bases. The CDR3 nucleotides are TGTGCCAGTAGCATCCTGACGGGCGGCGGCGGGGAGCAGTTCTTC. Its translation is CASSILTGGGGEQFF.

For the CDR3, the DNA is TGTGCCAGCAGCTCTGGGGGCCCGCGGGAGGGCCTTGAGCAGTTCTTC. Its protein is CASSSGGPREGLEQFF. The rearrangement uses TRBV5-4 and TRBJ2-1; 9 bases are shared with TRBD2. From germline, CDR1 is SGHNT and CDR2 YYREEE (reference sequence). The CDR3 is 16 amino acids. Trimming took 3 bases from V and 9 from J; bases not matched to a gene: 13.

The V and J genes are TRBV5-1 and TRBJ2-3; 7 bases are shared with TRBD1. J gave up 2 bases and V 3 bases, and 24 bases lay outside the gene matches. Germline lookup yields CDR1 SGHRS and CDR2 YFSETQ. The CDR3 runs 21 residues. The CDR3 loop is CASSSRKPTGLASKDTDTQYF. CDR3 sequence (DNA): TGCGCCAGCAGCTCACGAAAACCGACAGGGTTGGCCAGCAAGGACACAGATACGCAGTATTTT. The whole variable domain, remainder taken from reference TRBV5-1 and TRBJ2-3, is KAGVTQTPRYLIKTRGQQVTLSCSPISGHRSVSWYQQTPGQGLQFLFEYFSETQRNKGNFPGRFSGRQFSNSRSEMNVSTLELGDSALYLCASSSRKPTGLASKDTDTQYFGPGTRLTVL.

The rearrangement uses TRBV11-2 and TRBJ2-7; D uncertain. Germline CDR1 and CDR2: SGHAT and FQNNGV. The ends were cut back, 0 bases at V and 4 bases at J, with 7 bases in the middle. The CDR3 runs to 13 residues. The CDR3 DNA reads as TGTGCCAGCAGCTTAGATTATAGTTACGAGCAGTACTTC. Translated: CASSLDYSYEQYF.

This chain links TRBV10-3 with TRBJ2-3, with TRBD1 identical over 7 bases. The V gene end was trimmed by 9 bases and the J gene end by 3 bases; junction bases not matched to a gene: 6. Per the germline V gene, CDR1 is ENHRY and CDR2 is SYGVKD. This CDR3 spans 13 amino acids. CDR3 residues: CAIRQGGTDTQYF. The CDR3 DNA reads as TGTGCCATAAGACAGGGTGGGACAGATACGCAGTATTTT.

The gene calls are TRBV2 and TRBJ2-4; no definite D call. CDR1 and CDR2 (germline): SNHLY, FYNNEI. This CDR3 is built from 14 residues. Trimming cost V 7 bases and J 0 bases, with 10 bases left between them. The CDR3 here is CASIEELAKNIQYF. The CDR3 nucleotides are TGTGCCAGCATAGAGGAACTAGCCAAAAACATTCAGTACTTC.

The chain uses TRBV6-5 and TRBJ2-7; 8 bases line up with TRBD1. The CDR3 contains 15 residues. Germline V lookup: CDR1 MNHEY, CDR2 SVGAGI. Trimming took 5 bases from V and 6 from J; bases not matched to a gene: 12. For the CDR3, the DNA is TGTGCCAGCAGTCCGACCACAGGGGGGTGGGGCGAGCAGTACTTC. Translated, it gives CASSPTTGGWGEQYF.

The J gene is TRBJ1-1, the V gene TRBV4-1; 7 positions agree with TRBD1. The CDR3 loop spans 18 amino acids. V was pared by 0 bases and J by 1 base, with 11 bases of the junction left unmatched. CDR1 is MGHRA, CDR2 YSYEKL, per germline. CDR3 nucleotides: TGCGCCAGCAGCCAAGACGCATCACAGGGGACGGGGAACACTGAAGCTTTCTTT. Its translation: CASSQDASQGTGNTEAFF.

This chain uses TRBV28 with TRBJ1-1; D remains unclear. The germline V gene has CDR1 MDHEN and CDR2 SYDVKM. CDR3 size: 12 residues. The V and J ends lost 8 bases and 5 bases respectively, with 12 bases between them. The CDR3 protein is CASGGGLTEAFF. DNA for the CDR3: TGTGCCAGCGGCGGAGGGCTGACTGAAGCTTTCTTT.

The V and J genes are TRBV11-3 and TRBJ2-3; either TRBD1 or TRBD2 may supply D (5 bases each). Looked up from germline, CDR1 is SGHNT and CDR2 is YENEEA. With 4 bases removed from V and 0 bases from J, the gap between germline ends came to 14 bases. There are 16 residues in the CDR3. The CDR3 DNA reads TGTGCCAGCAGCTACGGGGCAGGGTCAAGCACAGATACGCAGTATTTT. This encodes CASSYGAGSSTDTQYF.

V usage is TRBV9 and J usage is TRBJ2-6; D is uncertain. Deletions cut 6 bases from V and 4 bases from J, with 11 bases between. Germline V lookup: CDR1 SGDLS, CDR2 YYNGEE. CDR3 length: 14 residues. CDR3 bases: TGTGCCAGCACCTCCCCCTCCGGGGCCAACGTCCTGACTTTC. This sequence encodes CASTSPSGANVLTF. The full variable domain, rest sourced from reference TRBV9 and TRBJ2-6, is DSGVTQTPKHLITATGQRVTLRCSPRSGDLSVYWYQQSLDQGLQFLIQYYNGEERAKGNILERFSAQQFPDLHSELNLSSLELGDSALYFCASTSPSGANVLTFGAGSRLTVL.

The chain recombines TRBV27 with TRBJ2-7; 7 positions match TRBD1. From germline, CDR1 is MNHEY and CDR2 SMNVEV (reference sequence). The junction had 8 bases not matched to a gene; V was cut back by 6 bases and J by 3 bases. CDR3 size: 14 residues. Here the CDR3 DNA reads TGTGCCAGCAGCCGAGGGGGCACCCGCTACGAGCAGTACTTC. Protein sequence: CASSRGGTRYEQYF.

The chain uses TRBV6-5 and TRBJ1-5; the D is unclear. The CDR3 contains 13 residues. Germline values: CDR1 MNHEY, CDR2 SVGAGI. Trimming removed 6 bases at V and 7 bases at J, with 13 bases between. CDR3 amino acids: CASSLTVWQPQHF. In nucleotides, the CDR3 is TGTGCCAGCAGCCTGACGGTCTGGCAGCCCCAGCATTTT.

Written as DNA, the CDR3 is TGTGCCACCGGCCACGTCGGAGAGACCCAGTACTTC. This gives the protein CATGHVGETQYF. The V and J genes are TRBV6-1 and TRBJ2-5; D is unresolved. Germline V lookup: CDR1 MNHNS, CDR2 SASEGT. The CDR3 extends over 12 amino acids. The V gene lost 10 bases and the J gene lost 4 bases, with 13 bases spanning the gap.

The chain couples TRBV6-1 to TRBJ2-5; D is possibly TRBD2 (6 bases). The V end was cut by 1 base, the J end by 1 base, with 13 bases between. The CDR3 extends over 16 amino acids. Germline assignment: CDR1 MNHNS and CDR2 SASEGT. The CDR3, as DNA: TGTGCCAGCAGTGAAGGCGGGTGGGGACTCCAAGAGACCCAGTACTTC. Its protein product is CASSEGGWGLQETQYF.

V usage is TRBV27 and J usage is TRBJ1-4, with D possibly matching TRBD1 (6 bases). This CDR3 is 14 amino acids long. Trimming pared 6 bases from V and 8 bases from J, leaving 16 bases between. Germline values: CDR1 MNHEY, CDR2 SMNVEV (reference sequence). The DNA of the CDR3 is TGTGCCAGCAGCGATAGACAGGTTCCGGAAAAACTGTTTTTT. This sequence encodes CASSDRQVPEKLFF. The full variable domain, with the rest looked up from reference TRBV27 and TRBJ1-4, is EAQVTQNPRYLITVTGKKLTVTCSQNMNHEYMSWYRQDPGLGLRQIYYSMNVEVTDKGDVPEGYKVSRKEKRNFPLILESPSPNQTSLYFCASSDRQVPEKLFFGSGTQLSVL.

The genes are TRBV19 and TRBJ1-3, with unresolved D. The length of the CDR3 is 14 residues. Germline V lookup: CDR1 LNHDA, CDR2 SQIVND (reference sequence). The ends were cut back, 4 bases at V and 0 bases at J, with 7 bases in the middle. The CDR3 reads CASSSSTSGNTIYF. The CDR3 nucleotides read TGTGCCAGTAGTAGCAGCACCTCTGGAAACACCATATATTTT.

The rearrangement joins TRBV7-9 to TRBJ1-1, with a tentative D call TRBD1 (5 bases). Trimming stripped 1 base from V and 5 bases from J, with 11 bases between. The CDR3 spans 14 residues. Germline V gene sequence: CDR1 SEHNR, CDR2 FQNEAQ (reference sequence). In DNA form, the CDR3 reads TGTGCCAGCAGCTTAGTTTCTGGGGGAACTGAAGCTTTCTTT. This codes for CASSLVSGGTEAFF.